This T cell receptor (beta chain) was documented in a study of blood T cell repertoires in COVID-19. Overall study: The United States, Italy and Spain supplied acute and convalescent COVID-19 samples. T cells, B-cell-depleted T cells, or PBMCs provided the cDNA or gDNA that served as material.

In the original analysis: Reference gene primer amplification in the assay estimated nucleated cell counts. The protocol was immunoSEQ multiplex PCR, while the TCRdb copy is restricted to in-frame clones and leaves out a portion. V and J calls and clone size follow that table, whereas D and trimming were derived from the DNA. Of about 100,000 clones listed, 80% are singletons. The sample comprised peripheral blood. This receptor was identified in an older man with active or convalescent COVID-19.

The CDR3 bases are TGCGCCAGCGGAGCCGGGGGGCCGAACACTGAAGCTTTCTTT. This codes for CASGAGGPNTEAFF. The V and J genes are TRBV5-1 and TRBJ1-1; TRBD1 is a possible D gene (6 bases). This CDR3 has 14 residues. Deletions cut 7 bases from V and 1 base from J, with 14 bases between. Germline V gives CDR1 SGHRS, CDR2 YFSETQ.